The present T cell receptor (beta chain) was sequenced within a study of human T cells and chemical hapten exposure. Study context: Small differences in pooled library volume mainly drove the variation in TCR yields per sample.

Library construction involved attaching unique molecular identifiers to individual cDNA molecules, which allowed quantitative, reproducible TCR counting. How the authors handled the data: There were a median of approximately 100,000 TCRs per sample, with a range from roughly 20,000 to 750,000. TCRdb used MiXCR to reprocess the 5' RACE reads, holding one entry per CDR3 protein. These V and J calls derive from TCRdb rather than the authors' analysis. The table has some 150,000 distinct CDR3 sequences, approximately 4% seen once; the top ten hold 1.3% to 1.5%. Before extraction, the whole blood was not fractionated, and total RNA was taken from it. Ten or more counts support this clonotype. Its antigen is still unknown. Study-level findings and limits: TCRs whose frequency exceeded 1 in 1000 remained the same following DPC sensitization.

From germline, CDR1 is SGHAT and CDR2 FQNNGV. This CDR3 has 15 residues. J lost 4 bases, V lost 8 bases, and 9 bases had no gene match. This sequence originates from a female donor in good health. The chain employs TRBV11-2 and TRBJ2-5; 11 bases align to TRBD2. For the CDR3, the DNA is TGTGCCAGCGCAATAGCGGGGGGGCCCCGAGAGACCCAGTACTTC. Translation: CASAIAGGPRETQYF.